Presented here are 24 T cell receptor beta chains from one specimen sequenced in a study of post-analysis software for immune sequencing data. The library was made from cDNA and included unique molecular identifiers. MiXCR was run by TCRdb on the PCR reads, yielding one entry per CDR3 protein. This sample has some 160,000 distinct CDR3 sequences; roughly 40% occur once, and the top ten carry 25% to 35%. The sequenced sample was blood, obtained after autologous hematopoietic stem cell transplantation. These TCRs come from a girl between 5 and 17 years old with multiple sclerosis.

A few counts support this clonotype. This chain uses TRBV24-1 with TRBJ2-1, with 8 bases that match TRBD2. Trimming removed 4 bases from V and 3 bases from J; junction bases left unmatched: 4. The CDR3 runs 15 residues. Germline assignment: CDR1 KGHDR and CDR2 SFDVKD. CDR3 DNA sequence: TGTGCCACCAGTGACCCGGGACTAGTCTACAATGAGCAGTTCTTC. Protein: CATSDPGLVYNEQFF.

In DNA, the CDR3 is TGCAGTGCTAACCGGGCCCGCGCAGATACGCAGTATTTT. Residues: CSANRARADTQYF. V and J are TRBV20-1 and TRBJ2-3; D remains ambiguous. The ends were cut back, 4 bases at V and 4 bases at J, with 12 bases in the middle. Germline V gene data show CDR1 as DFQATT and CDR2 as SNEGSKA (reference sequence). This CDR3 has 13 residues.

In its sample, this clonotype was seen many times. The genes are TRBV6-6 and TRBJ2-1; the D gene is possibly TRBD2 (5 bases). Germline-derived CDR1 and CDR2 are MNHNY and SVGAGI (reference sequence). Trimming left V 0 bases short and J 4 bases short, with 7 bases between. The CDR3 loop spans 14 amino acids. The CDR3 DNA sequence: TGTGCCAGCAGTTACTCGAGGGTTTACAATGAGCAGTTCTTC. It yields the protein CASSYSRVYNEQFF.

This clonotype was seen repeatedly, ten times or more. The chain combines TRBV10-3 with TRBJ2-1; D perhaps matches TRBD1 (6 bases). Germline assignment: CDR1 ENHRY and CDR2 SYGVKD. The CDR3 length is 14 residues. The CDR3, as DNA: TGTGCGGCCCGCAGGCCAGGGGACGACAATGAGCAGTTCTTC. Translating it yields CAARRPGDDNEQFF.

The genes are TRBV7-9 and TRBJ2-7; D is ambiguous. CDR1 and CDR2 (germline): SEHNR, FQNEAQ (reference sequence). This CDR3 has 15 residues. V was pared by 5 bases and J by 2 bases, with 16 bases between. Written as DNA, the CDR3 is TGTGCCAGCAGCCCACAGTTAGGGCGTCCCTACGAGCAGTACTTC. The encoded protein is CASSPQLGRPYEQYF.

The rearrangement uses TRBV29-1 and TRBJ2-7; D remains ambiguous. Looked up from germline, CDR1 is SQVTM and CDR2 is ANQGSEA. The CDR3 contains 14 residues. Trimming took off 3 bases at V and 2 bases at J, with 14 bases between the two ends. DNA for the CDR3: TGCAGCGTTGACATCGGTGGCAACACCTACGAGCAGTACTTC. It is translated as CSVDIGGNTYEQYF.

Details on this clonotype: A much larger clone sits a single nucleotide away, making a read error possible. The rearrangement links TRBV6-6 to TRBJ2-1; 12 bases align to TRBD2. The germline V gene encodes CDR1 MNHNY and CDR2 SVGAGI (reference sequence). The CDR3 runs 12 residues. The CDR3 sequence: CASGLAGNERFF. The CDR3 coding sequence is TGTGCCAGCGGACTAGCGGGGAATGAGCGGTTCTTC.

V and J are TRBV27 and TRBJ1-6; the D is unclear. The germline V and J ends were trimmed by 3 bases and 0 bases, with 15 bases remaining between them. This CDR3 comprises 18 residues. Per germline, CDR1 MNHEY and CDR2 SMNVEV (reference sequence). The CDR3 nucleotides read TGTGCCAGCAGTTTTGGACCGAATTACAGCTCCTATAATTCACCCCTCCACTTT. It translates to CASSFGPNYSSYNSPLHF.

The chain joins TRBV11-2 to TRBJ2-3; TRBD2 matches 13 bases. With 5 bases clipped from V and 7 bases from J, the junction kept 9 bases outside the gene matches. The CDR3 spans 16 residues. CDR1 and CDR2 from the germline V gene are SGHAT and FQNNGV. CDR3 sequence: CASSRGLAGAFYTQYF. DNA of the CDR3: TGTGCCAGCAGCCGAGGACTAGCGGGAGCGTTCTATACGCAGTATTTT.

This chain uses TRBV10-3 with TRBJ2-5, with 7 bases lining up with TRBD1. The J call may be incorrect, as the DNA end agrees better with TRBJ2-7. The germline gives CDR1 ENHRY, CDR2 SYGVKD. The CDR3 is made up of 14 amino acids. The CDR3 here is CATRRPGQSYEQYF. The CDR3 coding sequence is TGTGCCACCCGAAGGCCGGGACAGAGCTACGAGCAGTACTTC.

This clonotype has more than one count but fewer than ten. The chain couples TRBV11-2 to TRBJ2-5, with TRBD2 identical over 8 bases. The DNA end is more similar to TRBJ2-7, so the J call may be wrong. The CDR3 is 15 residues long. CDR1 and CDR2 from the germline V gene are SGHAT and FQNNGV. Written as DNA, the CDR3 is TGTGCCAGCAGCTCCATAGCGGGAAGGGGGGCCGAGCAGTACTTC. This translates into CASSSIAGRGAEQYF.

The chain has TRBV25-1 and TRBJ2-7; TRBD2 aligns across 7 bases. This CDR3 has 13 amino acids. Unmatched junction bases numbered 2, after V lost 6 bases and J lost 0 bases. Per the germline V gene, CDR1 is MGHDK and CDR2 is SYGVNS. CDR3 coding DNA: TGTGCCAGCAGGTGGGAGGGCTCCTACGAGCAGTACTTC. It encodes CASRWEGSYEQYF.

Only one count was recorded for this clonotype. This chain's CDR3 is CASKEPPYEQYF. In DNA form, the CDR3 reads TGTGCCTCGAAGGAGCCCCCCTACGAGCAGTACTTC. The chain carries TRBV2 and TRBJ2-7; D not certain. Trimming took 11 bases from V and 2 from J, leaving 13 bases between them. The V gene's germline CDR1 is SNHLY and CDR2 FYNNEI. The CDR3 loop spans 12 amino acids.

Concerning this clonotype: A much larger clone differs by one base, so this may be a read error. The chain joins TRBV29-1 to TRBJ2-7, with 7 bases identical to TRBD2. The CDR3 is 11 amino acids. Germline CDR1 and CDR2: SQVTM and ANQGSEA. With 7 bases clipped from V and 3 bases from J, the junction kept 3 bases outside the gene matches. CDR3 in DNA: TGCAGCGCAGCTAGCGGCTACGAGCAGTACTTC. Encoded protein: CSAASGYEQYF.

This clonotype was detected only a few times. V is TRBV29-1 and J is TRBJ2-6; D is undetermined. V was cut by 7 bases and J by 4 bases, with 11 bases left in between. Per germline, CDR1 SQVTM and CDR2 ANQGSEA. The CDR3 covers 13 residues. CDR3 DNA: TGCAGCGCTCTAGAATCCGGGGCCAACGTCCTGACTTTC. Translated, it gives CSALESGANVLTF.

In this sample, this clonotype turned up a few times. The chain joins TRBV20-1 to TRBJ1-1; tentative D call: TRBD1 (6 bases). The CDR3 extends over 13 amino acids. V lost 5 bases to trimming and J lost 10 bases, with 20 bases between them. CDR1 and CDR2 (germline): DFQATT, SNEGSKA (reference sequence). The CDR3 region is CSAPLVGGTLAFF. CDR3 nucleotide sequence: TGCAGTGCTCCGTTAGTAGGGGGGACTTTAGCTTTCTTT.

This clonotype has just a few counts. The chain has TRBV18 and TRBJ2-3; tentatively, D is TRBD1 (6 bases). Trimming pared 0 bases from V and 3 bases from J, leaving 10 bases between. This CDR3 region has 15 residues. Germline CDR1 is KGHSH and CDR2 is LQKENI. CDR3: CASSPPGGWTDTQYF. In DNA form, the CDR3 reads TGTGCCAGCTCACCACCAGGGGGTTGGACAGATACGCAGTATTTT.

This clonotype has a handful of counts. This chain joins TRBV20-1 and TRBJ2-5; 8 bases match TRBD2. J gave up 5 bases and V 3 bases, and 11 bases lay outside the gene matches. Germline values: CDR1 DFQATT, CDR2 SNEGSKA (reference sequence). The length of the CDR3 is 15 residues. The CDR3 nucleotides read TGCAGTGCTAGTTTTGATAGCGGGACCCTCGAGACCCAGTACTTC. This encodes CSASFDSGTLETQYF.

There are many counts of this clonotype. V and J are TRBV20-1 and TRBJ2-7, with 12 nucleotides matching TRBD1. V was pared by 0 bases and J by 4 bases, with 4 bases of the junction left unmatched. The CDR3 sequence is 15 residues long. The germline V gene has CDR1 DFQATT and CDR2 SNEGSKA (reference sequence). This CDR3 reads CSARDMGQGAYEQYF. CDR3 sequence (DNA): TGCAGTGCTAGAGATATGGGACAGGGGGCGTACGAGCAGTACTTC.

The rearrangement joins TRBV6-1 to TRBJ2-7; D not resolved. CDR1 is MNHNS, CDR2 SASEGT, per germline. V was pared by 2 bases and J by 6 bases, with 14 bases between. The CDR3 sequence is 14 residues long. In DNA form, the CDR3 reads TGTGCCAGCAGTGAAAGCCCTCTTAAGGTCGAGCAGTACTTC. Its translation is CASSESPLKVEQYF.

The genes are TRBV12-5 and TRBJ2-7; TRBD2 is a possible D gene (5 bases). Germline V gives CDR1 LGHNT, CDR2 FRNRAP. With 0 bases removed from V and 2 bases from J, the gap between germline ends came to 17 bases. The length of the CDR3 is 17 residues. CDR3 sequence (DNA): TGTGCTAGTGGTTTGGTAGTTTGGGCTAGCCATACCTACGAGCAGTACTTC. Translating it yields CASGLVVWASHTYEQYF.

Notes on this clonotype: It is unclear where the CDR3 begins or ends on the DNA, so no DNA is shown, and the CDR3 is as TCRdb lists it. This sequence joins TRBV10-3 and TRBJ1-2; the table's D call of TRBD1 was not tested on the DNA. With termini counted, the CDR3 has 12 amino acids. Looked up from germline, CDR1 is ENHRY and CDR2 is SYGVKD. The CDR3 sequence: CATVGQGYGCTF.

On this clonotype: A much larger clone is a single base away; this may be a read error. The chain joins TRBV5-1 to TRBJ2-7, with TRBD1 identical over 10 bases. The CDR3 runs 16 residues. V lost 0 bases and J lost 5; bases outside the gene matches: 8. Germline CDR1 and CDR2: SGHRS and YFSETQ. The CDR3 region is CASSLGGGQGSDEQYF. Here the CDR3 DNA reads TGCGCCAGCAGCTTGGGGGGGGGACAGGGGAGCGACGAGCAGTACTTC.

The V and J genes are TRBV28 and TRBJ1-2; TRBD1 might be the D (5 bases). From germline, CDR1 is MDHEN and CDR2 SYDVKM. The CDR3 spans 13 residues. V lost 3 bases and J lost 5, with 10 bases in between. As DNA, the CDR3 is TGTGCCAGCAGTTTGGCCCAGGGTTATGGCTACACCTTC. This encodes CASSLAQGYGYTF.